Included here is one T cell receptor (beta chain) sequence, with context. This sample is drawn from a study of Ad26.COV2.S vaccination and SARS-CoV-2 variants. Treatment here: around 19 received Ad26.COV2.S at low or high dose, single or two shots; 5 received placebo; per-sample allocation not given. Following the first vaccine or placebo injection, samples were taken on day 63. Measured with immunoSEQ multiplex PCR; TCRdb has only the in-frame clones, and not every one. The repertoire holds about 400,000 clones, with over 75% as singletons. Germline V gives CDR1 PRHDT, CDR2 FYEKMQ (reference sequence). V was shortened by 0 bases and J by 4 bases, with 8 bases between the two germline ends. This CDR3 spans 14 amino acids.

The starting material was peripheral blood, obtained in a trial of Ad26.COV2.S vaccine versus placebo. The rearrangement uses TRBV13 and TRBJ2-3; tentatively, D is TRBD2 (5 bases). This sequence was found in a person between 18 and 60 years old who received the Ad26.COV2.S COVID-19 vaccine or a placebo. CDR3: CASSLGGRPDTQYF. The CDR3 DNA is TGTGCCAGCAGCTTAGGAGGGAGACCAGATACGCAGTATTTT.